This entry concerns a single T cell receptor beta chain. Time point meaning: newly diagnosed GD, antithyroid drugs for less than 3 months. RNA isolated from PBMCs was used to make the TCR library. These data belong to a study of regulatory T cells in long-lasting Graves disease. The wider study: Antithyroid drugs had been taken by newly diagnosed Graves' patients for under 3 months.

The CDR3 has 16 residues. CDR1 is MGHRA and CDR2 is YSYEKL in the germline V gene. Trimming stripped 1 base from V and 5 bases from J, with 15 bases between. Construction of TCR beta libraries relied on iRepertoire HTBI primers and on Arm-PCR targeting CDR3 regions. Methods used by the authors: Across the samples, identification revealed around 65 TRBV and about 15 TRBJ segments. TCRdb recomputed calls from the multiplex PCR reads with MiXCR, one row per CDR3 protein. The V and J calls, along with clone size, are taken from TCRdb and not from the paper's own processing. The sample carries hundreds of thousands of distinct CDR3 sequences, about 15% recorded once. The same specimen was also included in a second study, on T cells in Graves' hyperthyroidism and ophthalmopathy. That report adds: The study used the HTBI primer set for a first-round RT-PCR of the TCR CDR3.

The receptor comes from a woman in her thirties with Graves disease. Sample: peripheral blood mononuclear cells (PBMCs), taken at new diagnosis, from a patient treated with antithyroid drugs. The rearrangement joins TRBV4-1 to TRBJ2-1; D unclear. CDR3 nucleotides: TGCGCCAGCAGCCAAGTCGGGCTTCCGATTGACAATGAGCAGTTCTTC. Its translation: CASSQVGLPIDNEQFF.